This entry features one T cell receptor beta chain sequence. Sequencing used immunoSEQ multiplex PCR; TCRdb keeps in-frame clones, though not all of them. Of over 95,000 clones in the sample, approximately 88% were seen once. These data belong to a study of T cell responses to AZD1222 COVID-19 vaccine. With 5 bases removed from V and 3 bases from J, the gap between germline ends came to 14 bases. Germline V gives CDR1 PRHDT, CDR2 FYEKMQ (reference sequence). This CDR3 has 14 residues. This material consisted of peripheral blood, taken 28 days after the second AZD1222 dose. This chain uses TRBV13 with TRBJ2-7; D may be TRBD1 (6 bases). The TCR comes from an adult who received the AZD1222 COVID-19 vaccine. The CDR3 loop is CASSAMGALYEQYF. For the CDR3, the DNA is TGTGCCAGCAGCGCAATGGGGGCGCTCTACGAGCAGTACTTC.